The clone carrying this TCR beta chain was detected only a few times. The target antigen is unknown. About 10 milliliters of peripheral blood were drawn from each donor into EDTA-treated tubes. This entry comes from a study of blood T cells in healthy people across ages. CDR1 DFQATT and CDR2 SNEGSKA come from the germline V gene (reference sequence). Losses at the gene ends were 1 base for V and 2 bases for J; bases not matched to a gene: 13. CDR3 length equals 19 residues. Primers used in a second PCR of roughly 6 to 11 cycles were a sample-barcoded 5' primer and a J-beta primer mix. TCRdb independently ran MiXCR on the 5' RACE reads; one entry per CDR3 protein. This table has about 1,400,000 distinct CDR3 sequences, 55% to 75% appearing once. Study results and limitations: Not knowing donor CMV status may have confounded expanded clonotype changes. The study regarded diversity estimates from one million T cells as underestimates. Donors of long life had a larger count of naive CD4+ cells and greater diversity than aged donors.

This sequence joins TRBV20-1 and TRBJ2-7; TRBD2 matches 14 bases. The source of this sequence is a man between 18 and 35 years old in good health. Sequencing was performed on blood. CDR3 sequence: CSARVPGTSGRGLTYEQYF. CDR3 DNA: TGCAGTGCTAGAGTTCCCGGGACTAGCGGGAGAGGGCTAACCTACGAGCAGTACTTC.